A selection of T cell receptor beta chains follows, all from one sample in a study of technical replicates of blood from a handful of donors. The table came from immunoSEQ multiplex PCR; TCRdb's copy has only in-frame clones and leaves some out. The repertoire holds under 85,000 clones, with over 85% as singletons. The specimen sequenced was T cells isolated from PBMCs. The source of these receptors is a human donor in good health. Each CDR3 is given with its conserved first and last residue. D genes are given only for firm matches. A clone size is listed for some rows: how often the clone was seen (once, few, many), or a class if it is expanded.

length	size	V	D	J	CDR3	DNA
15	.	TRBV4-3	TRBD2	TRBJ2-5	CASSQEREGWETQYF	TGCGCCAGCAGCCAGGAGCGGGAGGGCTGGGAGACCCAGTACTTC
14	.	TRBV9	.	TRBJ1-1	CASEGSFAGTEAFF	TGTGCCAGTGAAGGGTCTTTCGCGGGCACTGAAGCTTTCTTT
15	.	TRBV5-4	.	TRBJ2-1	CASSLGPGALDEQFF	TGTGCCAGCAGCTTGGGGCCAGGGGCCCTCGATGAGCAGTTCTTC
21	.	TRBV30	TRBD2	TRBJ2-2	CAWRSLAGGPRVPTETGELFF	TGTGCCTGGAGGTCACTAGCGGGAGGGCCTCGGGTGCCAACTGAGACCGGGGAGCTGTTTTTT
14	.	TRBV7-9	TRBD1	TRBJ1-5	CASSFGQGFQPQHF	TGTGCCAGCAGCTTTGGACAGGGCTTTCAGCCCCAGCATTTT
14	.	TRBV5-1	TRBD1	TRBJ2-5	CASSSQGARETQYF	TGCGCCAGCAGCTCACAGGGGGCGCGGGAGACCCAGTACTTC
16	.	TRBV6-5	TRBD2	TRBJ2-1	CASSYGAGGSYNEQFF	TGTGCCAGCAGTTACGGAGCGGGAGGTTCCTACAATGAGCAGTTCTTC
13	.	TRBV30	.	TRBJ1-2	CAWSVLGEDGYTF	TGTGCCTGGAGTGTACTGGGAGAAGATGGCTACACCTTC
12	.	TRBV7-8	.	TRBJ2-1	CASSLVAGEQFF	TGTGCCAGCAGCTTAGTGGCAGGTGAGCAGTTCTTC
15	.	TRBV27	.	TRBJ1-1	CASSLGPRIGSEAFF	TGTGCCAGCAGTTTGGGGCCGAGGATAGGGTCTGAAGCTTTCTTT
17	.	TRBV5-1	TRBD2	TRBJ2-1	CASSVKLAADSYNEQFF	TGCGCCAGCAGCGTAAAACTAGCGGCGGACTCCTACAATGAGCAGTTCTTC
19	.	TRBV7-9	TRBD2	TRBJ2-1	CASSLPGLAGGPSKNEQFF	TGTGCCAGCAGCTTACCGGGACTAGCGGGAGGGCCCTCTAAGAATGAGCAGTTCTTC
14	.	TRBV10-3	TRBD2	TRBJ2-5	CAIGTSGAQETQYF	TGTGCCATAGGGACTAGCGGAGCGCAAGAGACCCAGTACTTC
16	.	TRBV4-3	TRBD2	TRBJ2-7	CASSQGSTSEAFEQYF	TGCGCCAGCAGCCAAGGTTCCACTAGCGAGGCCTTCGAGCAGTACTTC
15	.	TRBV19	.	TRBJ2-7	CASSILRGYSYEQYF	TGTGCCAGTAGTATTCTTAGGGGTTATTCCTACGAGCAGTACTTC
14	.	TRBV7-3	TRBD1	TRBJ2-7	CASSSGQPGEEQYF	TGTGCCAGCAGCTCGGGACAGCCAGGCGAAGAGCAGTACTTC
16	.	TRBV6-6	.	TRBJ2-1	CASSSRLAGLGNEQFF	TGTGCCAGCAGTTCCCGGTTAGCCGGCCTTGGGAATGAGCAGTTCTTC
12	.	TRBV28	.	TRBJ2-7	CASSLIQEKQYF	TGTGCCAGCAGTCTCATACAGGAGAAGCAGTACTTC
12	.	TRBV29-1	.	TRBJ2-5	CSVDPVGETQYF	TGCAGCGTTGACCCCGTCGGAGAGACCCAGTACTTC
13	.	TRBV27	.	TRBJ2-1	CASSRTRYNEQFF	TGTGCCAGCAGTAGGACTCGTTACAATGAGCAGTTCTTC
17	.	TRBV19	.	TRBJ2-5	CASSINSGRGVEETQYF	TGTGCCAGTAGTATTAACTCGGGCAGGGGCGTTGAAGAGACCCAGTACTTC
13	.	TRBV30	.	TRBJ1-2	CAWNLGGGEGYTF	TGTGCCTGGAACCTGGGGGGGGGCGAGGGCTACACCTTC
14	.	TRBV11-2	.	TRBJ1-4	CASSLAGGWEKLFF	TGTGCCAGCAGCTTAGCTGGAGGTTGGGAAAAACTGTTTTTT
14	.	TRBV7-9	.	TRBJ2-5	CASSLGSMQETQYF	TGTGCCAGCAGCTTAGGTTCCATGCAGGAGACCCAGTACTTC
15	.	TRBV29-1	.	TRBJ2-2	CSVEVGSANTGELFF	TGCAGCGTTGAAGTCGGCAGCGCGAACACCGGGGAGCTGTTTTTT
12	.	TRBV30	TRBD1	TRBJ2-7	CAWTDRVYEQYF	TGTGCCTGGACAGACAGGGTCTACGAGCAGTACTTC
12	.	TRBV10-3	.	TRBJ1-2	CASDGTNYGYTF	TGTGCCTCCGACGGGACTAACTATGGCTACACCTTC
13	.	TRBV18	.	TRBJ2-1	CASSPSGGWEQFF	TGTGCCAGCTCACCATCGGGTGGCTGGGAGCAGTTCTTC
17	.	TRBV25-1	TRBD2	TRBJ2-5	CASSEFGLAGEQETQYF	TGTGCCAGCAGTGAATTCGGACTAGCGGGAGAACAAGAGACCCAGTACTTC
13	.	TRBV6-5	TRBD1	TRBJ1-2	CASSYPQGDGYTF	TGTGCCAGCAGTTACCCCCAGGGGGATGGCTACACCTTC
14	.	TRBV9	.	TRBJ2-7	CASSQDGGRFEQYF	TGTGCCAGCAGCCAGGACGGGGGTCGTTTCGAGCAGTACTTC
14	.	TRBV21-1	.	TRBJ2-1	CASSKVKAISEQFF	TGTGCCAGCAGCAAAGTTAAGGCCATTAGCGAGCAGTTCTTC
15	.	TRBV9	TRBD1	TRBJ1-1	CASSSRQGLDTEAFF	TGTGCCAGCAGCTCACGACAGGGACTCGACACTGAAGCTTTCTTT
15	once	TRBV28	.	TRBJ2-2	CASSLRGGDTGELFF	TGTGCCAGCAGCCTTAGGGGGGGCGACACCGGGGAGCTGTTTTTT
14	.	TRBV18	TRBD1	TRBJ2-7	CASSPRNRGGEQYF	TGTGCCAGCTCACCGAGGAACAGGGGCGGCGAGCAGTACTTC
15	.	TRBV27	.	TRBJ1-4	CASSPSTAENEKLFF	TGTGCCAGCAGCCCGAGTACAGCCGAGAATGAAAAACTGTTTTTT